The 13 T cell receptor beta chains in this list originate from one sample, sequenced in a study of blood T cell repertoires in COVID-19. Sequencing used immunoSEQ multiplex PCR; TCRdb keeps in-frame clones, though not all of them. Among 95,000 to 150,000 clones listed, roughly 89% were seen once. The sequenced sample consisted of peripheral blood. The receptors were sampled from a man in his forties with acute or convalescent COVID-19.

This chain links TRBV7-8 with TRBJ1-6; 8 nucleotides align to TRBD1. J gave up 9 bases and V 2 bases, and 6 bases lay outside the gene matches. CDR1 and CDR2 (germline): SGHVS, FQNEAQ. CDR3 length: 15 amino acids. This CDR3 is CASSLPTGVGSPLHF. The CDR3, as DNA: TGTGCCAGCAGCTTACCGACAGGGGTAGGTTCACCCCTCCACTTT.

The chain carries TRBV11-2 and TRBJ2-7; TRBD1 is a possible D gene (5 bases). CDR1 SGHAT and CDR2 FQNNGV come from the germline V gene. The CDR3 sequence is 14 residues long. Trimming took off 1 base at V and 1 base at J, with 8 bases between the two ends. For the CDR3, the DNA is TGTGCCAGCAGCTTAGGGCGACAGTCCTACGAGCAGTACTTC. This gives the protein CASSLGRQSYEQYF.

The chain carries TRBV4-2 and TRBJ2-7, with TRBD1 matching over 7 bases. The CDR3 is 14 amino acids. Germline V gene lookup returns CDR1 LGHNA and CDR2 YNFKEQ. The ends lost 4 bases at V and 3 bases at J; junction bases unmatched: 6. The CDR3 DNA follows: TGTGCCAGCAGCCCCCGACAGGGAAACTACGAGCAGTACTTC. It encodes CASSPRQGNYEQYF.

This CDR3 is CAISPSGGEQPQHF. CDR3 coding DNA: TGTGCCATCAGCCCCTCGGGGGGCGAGCAGCCCCAGCATTTT. The V call is TRBV10-3, the J call TRBJ1-5, with D possibly matching TRBD1 (6 bases). The germline gives CDR1 ENHRY, CDR2 SYGVKD. The CDR3 loop spans 14 amino acids. V was cut by 6 bases and J by 7 bases, with 16 bases left in between.

This clone was picked up a small number of times. V usage is TRBV4-1 and J usage is TRBJ2-5, with D perhaps TRBD2 (6 bases). V was trimmed by 4 bases and J by 5 bases, leaving 17 bases between them. Germline-derived CDR1 and CDR2 are MGHRA and YSYEKL. The CDR3 runs 15 residues. The CDR3 loop is CASSLFSGLGETQYF. The CDR3 region has the DNA TGCGCCAGCAGCCTCTTCAGCGGGTTGGGGGAGACCCAGTACTTC.

The V and J genes are TRBV27 and TRBJ1-4, with D uncertain. Germline assignment: CDR1 MNHEY and CDR2 SMNVEV (reference sequence). The CDR3 has 15 amino acids. The V gene lost 5 bases and the J gene lost 2 bases, with 12 bases spanning the gap. CDR3 DNA sequence: TGTGCCAGCAGTCGAACGGGTTGGACTAATGAAAAACTGTTTTTT. This gives the protein CASSRTGWTNEKLFF. Complete variable domain (other parts from reference TRBV27 and TRBJ1-4): EAQVTQNPRYLITVTGKKLTVTCSQNMNHEYMSWYRQDPGLGLRQIYYSMNVEVTDKGDVPEGYKVSRKEKRNFPLILESPSPNQTSLYFCASSRTGWTNEKLFFGSGTQLSVL.

J is TRBJ2-6 and V is TRBV12-5, with TRBD1 matching over 7 bases. The CDR3 totals 15 residues. Germline assignment: CDR1 LGHNT and CDR2 FRNRAP. V gave up 6 bases and J gave up 2 bases; unmatched junction bases: 4. CDR3 DNA sequence: TGTGCTAGTGGCTACAGGGGCCCTGGGGCCAACGTCCTGACTTTC. It is translated as CASGYRGPGANVLTF. Looking up the rest from reference TRBV12-5 and TRBJ2-6 gives the full variable domain: DARVTQTPRHKVTEMGQEVTMRCQPILGHNTVFWYRQTMMQGLELLAYFRNRAPLDDSGMPKDRFSAEMPDATLATLKIQPSEPRDSAVYFCASGYRGPGANVLTFGAGSRLTVL.

The chain is built from TRBV5-1 and TRBJ2-3; 11 bases are shared with TRBD1. V lost 4 bases, J lost 4 bases, and 11 bases stayed unmatched. Per the germline V gene, CDR1 is SGHRS and CDR2 is YFSETQ. This CDR3 is built from 17 residues. The CDR3 coding sequence is TGCGCCAGCAGCACGTACCCGGACAGGGGGCGGTCAGATACGCAGTATTTT. Protein sequence: CASSTYPDRGRSDTQYF.

The J gene is TRBJ1-2, the V gene TRBV21-1. TRBV21-1 counts as a pseudogene. This CDR3 comprises 11 residues. The CDR3 nucleotides read TGTGCCAACTCATCGCGGGGGGGCTACACCTTC. It translates to CANSSRGGYTF.

The CDR3 spells CAWSRGGTNNEQFF. CDR3 DNA: TGTGCCTGGAGTAGGGGGGGCACAAACAATGAGCAGTTCTTC. The V and J genes are TRBV30 and TRBJ2-1, with a possible D match to TRBD2 (7 bases). This CDR3 contains 14 residues. Germline V gene sequence: CDR1 GTSNPN, CDR2 SVGIG (reference sequence). The V gene lost 2 bases and the J gene lost 5 bases, with 13 bases spanning the gap.

CDR3 in amino acids: CASSSPGLALYEQYF. Here the CDR3 DNA reads TGTGCCAGCAGTTCCCCGGGACTAGCGCTTTACGAGCAGTACTTC. J is TRBJ2-7 and V is TRBV6-2 or TRBV6-3, with TRBD2 matching 10 bases. The germline CDR1 and CDR2 sequences are MNHEY and SVGEGT. V was clipped by 4 bases and J by 4 bases; unmatched bases: 7. The CDR3 is made up of 15 amino acids.

This clone was found once. The rearrangement links TRBV19 to TRBJ1-1; 10 bases agree with TRBD1. The CDR3 length is 15 residues. Germline-derived CDR1 and CDR2 are LNHDA and SQIVND (reference sequence). V lost 1 base to trimming and J lost 7 bases; unmatched junction nucleotides: 6. CDR3 coding DNA: TGTGCCAGTAGTATAGCCCGCGGGACAGGGGTTGAAGCTTTCTTT. Translating gives CASSIARGTGVEAFF.

The genes are TRBV11-3 and TRBJ2-1; D remains ambiguous. The germline gives CDR1 SGHNT, CDR2 YENEEA. V lost 3 bases and J lost 6, with 9 bases in between. CDR3 length: 13 amino acids. CDR3 DNA: TGTGCCAGCAGCTTGGAGCCCGGCAATGAGCAGTTCTTC. It specifies CASSLEPGNEQFF.